This T cell receptor (beta chain) was obtained from a study of graft-versus-host responses after intestinal transplantation. Study context: All recipients were transplanted with multivisceral, liver-intestinal, or isolated intestinal grafts. Every recipient underwent anti-thymocyte globulin induction, then tacrolimus and steroids for roughly 3 years.

Assay: immunoSEQ multiplex PCR; the TCRdb copy retains only in-frame clones and omits some. The data hold more than 50,000 clones, with about 90% observed a single time. With 6 bases removed from V and 4 bases from J, the gap between germline ends came to 13 bases. There are 14 residues in the CDR3. CDR1 is KGHSH and CDR2 is LQKENI in the germline V gene. The material sequenced was PBMCs, taken about 4 months after intestinal transplantation. The J gene is TRBJ1-5, the V gene TRBV18, with D maybe TRBD1 (6 bases). This clonotype was obtained from a human patient who received an intestinal transplant, so some T cells may come from the graft donor. The CDR3 is CASSRGTTNQPQHF. The DNA of the CDR3 is TGTGCCAGCTCTCGCGGGACAACAAATCAGCCCCAGCATTTT.